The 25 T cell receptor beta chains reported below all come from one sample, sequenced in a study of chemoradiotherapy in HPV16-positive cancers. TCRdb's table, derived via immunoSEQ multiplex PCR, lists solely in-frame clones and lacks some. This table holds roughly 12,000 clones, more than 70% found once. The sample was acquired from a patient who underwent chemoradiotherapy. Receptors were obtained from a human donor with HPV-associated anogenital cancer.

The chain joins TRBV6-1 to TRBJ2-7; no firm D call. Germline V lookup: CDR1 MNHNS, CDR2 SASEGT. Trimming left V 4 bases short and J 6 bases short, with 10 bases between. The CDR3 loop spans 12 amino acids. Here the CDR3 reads CASSALNGEQYF. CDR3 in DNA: TGTGCCAGCAGTGCCCTAAATGGCGAGCAGTACTTC.

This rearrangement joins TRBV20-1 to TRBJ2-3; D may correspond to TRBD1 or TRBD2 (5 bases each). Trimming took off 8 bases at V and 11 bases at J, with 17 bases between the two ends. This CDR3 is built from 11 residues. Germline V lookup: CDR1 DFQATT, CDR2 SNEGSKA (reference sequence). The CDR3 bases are TGCAGTCTATCGACGGGGACGATGCAGTATTTT. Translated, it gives CSLSTGTMQYF.

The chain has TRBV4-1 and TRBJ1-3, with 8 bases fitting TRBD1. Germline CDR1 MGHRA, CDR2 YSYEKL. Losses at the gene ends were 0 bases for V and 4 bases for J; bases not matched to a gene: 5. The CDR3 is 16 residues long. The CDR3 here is CASSQDPDRAGNTIYF. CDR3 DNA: TGCGCCAGCAGCCAAGACCCGGACAGGGCCGGAAACACCATATATTTT.

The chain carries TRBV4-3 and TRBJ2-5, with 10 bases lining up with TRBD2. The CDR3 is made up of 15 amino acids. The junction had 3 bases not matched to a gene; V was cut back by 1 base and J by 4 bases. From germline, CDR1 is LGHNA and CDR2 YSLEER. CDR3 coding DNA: TGCGCCAGCAGCCAAGGGACTAGCGGTTCAGAGACCCAGTACTTC. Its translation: CASSQGTSGSETQYF.

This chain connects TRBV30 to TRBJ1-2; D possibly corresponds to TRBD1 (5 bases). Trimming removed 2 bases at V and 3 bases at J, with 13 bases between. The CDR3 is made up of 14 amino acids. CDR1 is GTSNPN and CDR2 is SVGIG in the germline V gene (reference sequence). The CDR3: CAWSLGGIDYGYTF. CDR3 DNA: TGTGCCTGGAGTCTCGGGGGTATTGACTATGGCTACACCTTC.

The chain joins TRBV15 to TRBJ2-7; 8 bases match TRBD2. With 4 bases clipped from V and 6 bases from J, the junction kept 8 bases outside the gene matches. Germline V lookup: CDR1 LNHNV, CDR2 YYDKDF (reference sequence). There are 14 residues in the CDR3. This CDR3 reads CATSISTSGREQYF. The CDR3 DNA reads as TGTGCCACCAGCATCTCCACTAGCGGCCGCGAGCAGTACTTC.

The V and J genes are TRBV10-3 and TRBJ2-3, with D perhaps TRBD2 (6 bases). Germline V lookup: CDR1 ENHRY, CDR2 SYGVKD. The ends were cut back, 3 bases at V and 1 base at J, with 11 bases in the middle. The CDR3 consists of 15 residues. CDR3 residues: CAISDRKRGTDTQYF. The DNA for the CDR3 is TGTGCCATCAGTGATCGGAAGCGGGGCACAGATACGCAGTATTTT.

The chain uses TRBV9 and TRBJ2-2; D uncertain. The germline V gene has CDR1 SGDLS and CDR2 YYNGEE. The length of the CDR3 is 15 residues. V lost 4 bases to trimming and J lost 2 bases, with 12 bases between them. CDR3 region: CASSLTNGNTGELFF. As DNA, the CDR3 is TGTGCCAGCAGCTTAACGAACGGAAACACCGGGGAGCTGTTTTTT.

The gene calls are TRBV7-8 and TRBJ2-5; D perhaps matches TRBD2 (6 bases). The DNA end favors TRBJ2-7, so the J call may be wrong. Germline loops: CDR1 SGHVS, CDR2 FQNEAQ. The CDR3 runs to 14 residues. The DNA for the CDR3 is TGTGCCAGCAGCTTAGGACTAGACGTCTACGAGCAGTACTTC. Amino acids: CASSLGLDVYEQYF.

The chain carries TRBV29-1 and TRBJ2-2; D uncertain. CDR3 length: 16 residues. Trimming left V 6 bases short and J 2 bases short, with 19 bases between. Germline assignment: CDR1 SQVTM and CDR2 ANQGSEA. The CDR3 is CSVDQFGRRNTGELFF. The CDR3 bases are TGCAGCGTCGACCAGTTTGGGCGGCGTAACACCGGGGAGCTGTTTTTT.

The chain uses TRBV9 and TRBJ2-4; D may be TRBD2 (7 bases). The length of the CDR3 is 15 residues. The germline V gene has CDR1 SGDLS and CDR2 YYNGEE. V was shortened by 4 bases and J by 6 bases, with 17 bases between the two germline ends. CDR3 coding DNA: TGTGCCAGCAGCCCCGGAGGGGGAGGGGTAAACATTCAGTACTTC. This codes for CASSPGGGGVNIQYF.

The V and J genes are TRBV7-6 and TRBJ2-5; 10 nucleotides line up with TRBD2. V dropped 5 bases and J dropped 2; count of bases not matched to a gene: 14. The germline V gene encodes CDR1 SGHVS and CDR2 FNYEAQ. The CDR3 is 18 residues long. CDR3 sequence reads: CASSPTSAGGMGQETQYF. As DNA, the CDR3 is TGTGCCAGCAGCCCGACATCAGCGGGAGGGATGGGGCAAGAGACCCAGTACTTC.

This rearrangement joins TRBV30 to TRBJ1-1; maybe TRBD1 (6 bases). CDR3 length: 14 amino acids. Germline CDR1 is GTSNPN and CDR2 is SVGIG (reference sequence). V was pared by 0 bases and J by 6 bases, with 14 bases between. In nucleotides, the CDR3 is TGTGCCTGGAGTGTATCAGGGGCCAGCGCTGAAGCTTTCTTT. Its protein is CAWSVSGASAEAFF.

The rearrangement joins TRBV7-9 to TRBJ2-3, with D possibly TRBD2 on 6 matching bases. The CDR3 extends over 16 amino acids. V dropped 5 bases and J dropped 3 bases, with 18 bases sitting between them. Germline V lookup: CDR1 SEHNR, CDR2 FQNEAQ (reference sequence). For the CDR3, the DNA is TGTGCCAGCAGCCGTGTTTCAAGCGGGCTGACAGATACGCAGTATTTT. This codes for CASSRVSSGLTDTQYF. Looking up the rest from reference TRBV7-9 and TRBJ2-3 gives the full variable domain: DTGVSQNPRHKITKRGQNVTFRCDPISEHNRLYWYRQTLGQGPEFLTYFQNEAQLEKSRLLSDRFSAERPKGSFSTLEIQRTEQGDSAMYLCASSRVSSGLTDTQYFGPGTRLTVL.

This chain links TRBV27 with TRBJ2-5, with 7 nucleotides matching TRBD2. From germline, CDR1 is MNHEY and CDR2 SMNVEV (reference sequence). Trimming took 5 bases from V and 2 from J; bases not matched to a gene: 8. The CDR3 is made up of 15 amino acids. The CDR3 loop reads CASSKSGGHQETQYF. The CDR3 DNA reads TGTGCCAGCAGTAAGTCGGGAGGCCATCAAGAGACCCAGTACTTC.

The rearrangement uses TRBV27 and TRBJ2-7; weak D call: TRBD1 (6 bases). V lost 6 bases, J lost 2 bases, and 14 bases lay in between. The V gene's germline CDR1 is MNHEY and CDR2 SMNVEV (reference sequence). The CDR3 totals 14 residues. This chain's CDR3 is CASRGAGIPYEQYF. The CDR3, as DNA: TGTGCCAGCAGGGGGGCGGGCATCCCCTACGAGCAGTACTTC.

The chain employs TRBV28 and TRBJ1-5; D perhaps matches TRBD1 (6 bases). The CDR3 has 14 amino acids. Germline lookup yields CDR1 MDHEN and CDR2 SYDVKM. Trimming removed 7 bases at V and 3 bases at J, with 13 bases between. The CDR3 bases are TGTGCCAGCAATAGGGGGGCGTACAATCAGCCCCAGCATTTT. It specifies CASNRGAYNQPQHF. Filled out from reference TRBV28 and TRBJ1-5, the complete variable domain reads DVKVTQSSRYLVKRTGEKVFLECVQDMDHENMFWYRQDPGLGLRLIYFSYDVKMKEKGDIPEGYSVSREKKERFSLILESASTNQTSMYLCASNRGAYNQPQHFGDGTRLSIL.

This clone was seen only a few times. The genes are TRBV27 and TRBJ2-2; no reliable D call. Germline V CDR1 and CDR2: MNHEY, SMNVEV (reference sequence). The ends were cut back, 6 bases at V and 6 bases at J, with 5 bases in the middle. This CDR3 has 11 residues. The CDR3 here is CASRGAGELFF. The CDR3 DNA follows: TGTGCCAGCAGGGGCGCCGGGGAGCTGTTTTTT.

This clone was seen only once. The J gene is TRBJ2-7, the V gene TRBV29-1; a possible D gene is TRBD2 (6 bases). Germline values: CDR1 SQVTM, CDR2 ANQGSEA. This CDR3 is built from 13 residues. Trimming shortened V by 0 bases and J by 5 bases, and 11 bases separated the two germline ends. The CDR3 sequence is CSVEEIAGNEQYF. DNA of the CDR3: TGCAGCGTTGAAGAAATCGCGGGGAACGAGCAGTACTTC.

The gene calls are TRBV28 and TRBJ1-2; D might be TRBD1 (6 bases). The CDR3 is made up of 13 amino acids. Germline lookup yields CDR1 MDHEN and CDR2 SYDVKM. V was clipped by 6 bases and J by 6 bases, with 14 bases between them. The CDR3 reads CASSFSGTNGYTF. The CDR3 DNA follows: TGTGCCAGCAGCTTCTCCGGGACAAATGGCTACACCTTC.

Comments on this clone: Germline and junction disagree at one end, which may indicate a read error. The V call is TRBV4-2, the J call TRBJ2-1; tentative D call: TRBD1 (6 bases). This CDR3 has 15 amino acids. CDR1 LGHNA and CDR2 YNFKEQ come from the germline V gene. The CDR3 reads CASSQDQGSYNGQFF. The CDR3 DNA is TGTGCCAGCAGCCAAGATCAGGGGTCCTACAATGGGCAGTTCTTC.

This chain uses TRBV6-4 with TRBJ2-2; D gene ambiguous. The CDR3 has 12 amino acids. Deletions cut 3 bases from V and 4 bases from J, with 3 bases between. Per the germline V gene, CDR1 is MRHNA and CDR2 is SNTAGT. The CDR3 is CASSEGTGELFF. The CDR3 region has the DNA TGTGCCAGCAGTGAGGGCACCGGGGAGCTGTTTTTT.

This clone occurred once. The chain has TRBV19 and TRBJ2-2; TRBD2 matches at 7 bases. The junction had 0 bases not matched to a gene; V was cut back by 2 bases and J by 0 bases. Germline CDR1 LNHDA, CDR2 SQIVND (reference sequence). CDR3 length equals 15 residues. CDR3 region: CASSIRGANTGELFF. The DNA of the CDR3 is TGTGCCAGTAGTATACGGGGGGCGAACACCGGGGAGCTGTTTTTT.

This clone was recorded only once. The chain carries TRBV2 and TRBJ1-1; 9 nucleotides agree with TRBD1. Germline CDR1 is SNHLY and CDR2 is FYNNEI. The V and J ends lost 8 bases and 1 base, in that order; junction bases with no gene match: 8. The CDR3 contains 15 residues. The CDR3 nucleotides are TGTGCCAGCGGGACAGGGTCTGATTCGAACACTGAAGCTTTCTTT. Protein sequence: CASGTGSDSNTEAFF.

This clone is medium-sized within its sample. The CDR3 DNA reads as TGCAGCGTTGACCCCTACAATGAGCAGTTCTTC. Residues: CSVDPYNEQFF. This chain uses TRBV29-1 with TRBJ2-1; D unclear. CDR1 is SQVTM, CDR2 ANQGSEA, per germline. The V gene lost 3 bases and the J gene lost 2 bases, with 2 bases spanning the gap. The CDR3 length is 11 residues.